This T cell receptor (beta chain) was identified in a study of CD8 T cells in ankylosing spondylitis. This clonotype was counted a few times. The antigen is not known. TCRdb ran MiXCR on the 5' RACE reads and lists one entry per CDR3 protein. The sample yields about 220,000 distinct CDR3 sequences, 5.5% to 7.5% seen once. Findings and caveats of the study: Characteristic, it appeared, of ankylosing spondylitis blood was a TCR beta motif of about eight highly homologous variants. Researchers reportedly found disease-linked clones significantly enriched in matched ankylosing spondylitis synovial fluid.

Sequencing used blood, either unsorted or a sorted T cell fraction (not recorded which). The receptor comes from a male donor with ankylosing spondylitis.

The CDR3 region is CASSFLGPEAFF. The CDR3, as DNA: TGCGCCAGCAGCTTTTTGGGACCTGAAGCTTTCTTT. The rearrangement joins TRBV5-1 to TRBJ1-1; D may be TRBD1 (5 bases). The germline CDR1 and CDR2 sequences are SGHRS and YFSETQ. This CDR3 contains 12 residues. The germline V and J ends were trimmed by 2 bases and 6 bases, with 8 bases remaining between them.